The sequence of this T cell receptor beta chain was determined in a study of blood T cell repertoires in COVID-19 (dated by TCRdb to 2020 to 2022). Turning to the overall study: The collaborator samples originated in the United States, Italy and Spain and spanned the acute and convalescent phases of COVID-19. The prospective study material was composed of cDNA or gDNA derived from T cells, B-cell-depleted T cells, or PBMCs. Subjects who had been exposed to COVID-19, were actively infected with it, or had recovered from it provided the deeply sampled blood TCRbeta repertoires that made up the dataset. HLA class I and class II types, where available, came from metadata supplied by the sample provider rather than from assay-based typing. A freely available public database, intended as a resource for researchers studying the immune response to SARS-CoV-2, is where the repertoires were released. The samples were drawn from two sources: the first 160 participants of the ongoing ImmuneRACE study, and 1,200 or so subjects contributed by 6 global collaborators. The sample metadata nearly always contained a de-identified subject ID, COVID-19 status, age in years and sex.

TCRbeta CDR3 regions were amplified from genomic DNA using the immunoSEQ Assay, a bias-controlled multiplex PCR. In the authors' own workflow: Nucleated cell counts per sample were estimated from amplification of reference gene primers within the assay. To quantify the absolute abundance of each unique TCRbeta CDR3 rearrangement, sequence reads were collapsed and filtered. For each sample, productive Simpson clonality was calculated as the square root of Simpson's diversity index across productive rearrangements. What TCRdb holds here is the immuneACCESS table cut down to in-frame rearrangements. Part of the clones is not present; checked against another copy, under half of the missing clones reflect an unresolved V gene, and the others are unexplained. The V and J calls and clone size are taken from that table; D and trimming were inferred from the DNA. This sample gives more than 300,000 clones in total; more than 70% of them show up just once. Clones ranked in the top ten supply about 7% of the sample.

In Seattle, one collaborating source enrolled patients while the infection was active and tracked those patients longitudinally over the course of disease. Each collaborating institution followed its own protocols to collect whole blood in K2EDTA tubes. For TCRbeta analysis, collaborators shipped samples in one of three forms: frozen whole blood, isolated PBMCs, or DNA extracted from either of those sample types. As encoded in the germline V gene, CDR1 is ENHRY while CDR2 is SYGVKD. The CDR3, from cysteine to phenylalanine, totals 15 residues. The only DNA kept is the CDR3, 45 bases in frame from the first base. Trimming removed 3 bases from V and 2 bases from J, leaving 8 bases between the germline ends. Paper-wide results and their limitations: How much clinical and demographic metadata was included differed by source and by participant, and the metadata was provided uncurated.

To note about this clone: It lacks a known antigen. Base qualities are not recorded, but no much larger clone differs from it by a single base.

Source material: peripheral blood. The rearranged chain carries TRBV10-3 and TRBJ1-6; TRBD1 is a possible D gene, resting on 5 matching bases. The source is a woman between 70 and 85 years old with COVID-19, enrolled during active disease. The DNA is as follows: TGTGCCATCAGTGAAGGGGTAACCTATAATTCACCCCTCCACTTT. The resulting protein is CAISEGVTYNSPLHF.